The text below deals with one T cell receptor (beta chain). RNA, at 0.5 to 1 ug, was reverse transcribed with random hexamers. Multiplex immunoSEQ PCR targeted 54 Vbeta and 13 Jbeta TCR beta segments. TCRdb fed the immunoSEQ multiplex PCR reads into MiXCR, producing one record per CDR3 protein. The top ten hold around 0.15% of the sample, which has 150,000 to 200,000 distinct CDR3 sequences, roughly 95% seen once. This sample is drawn from a study of CD8 T cells in Susac syndrome. The ends were cut back, 2 bases at V and 6 bases at J, with 13 bases in the middle. CDR1 is MNHEY, CDR2 SMNVEV, per germline (reference sequence). This CDR3 contains 14 residues. CD8+ and CD4+ T cells taken from blood had their TCR beta sequenced. Through negative isolation, CD4+ and CD8+ T cells were obtained, while TEMRA cells were enriched using FACS.

The chain recombines TRBV27 with TRBJ1-2; weak D call: TRBD1 (6 bases). This TCR was recovered from a human donor with multiple sclerosis. Sequencing was carried out using CD8+ T cells from PBMCs. CDR3: CASSLLGAGNGYTF. The CDR3 coding sequence is TGTGCCAGCAGTTTACTGGGGGCTGGCAATGGCTACACCTTC.